The present entry profiles one T cell receptor beta chain with its context. This receptor's antigen is unknown. Per-base quality was not reported, and no clone a single base away is much larger than it. The sample's time point label is to be understood as: at surgical resection after neoadjuvant nivolumab +/- ipilimumab. Samples came from the phase 2 randomized NEOSTAR trial, which tested neoadjuvant nivolumab or nivolumab plus ipilimumab followed by surgery in operable NSCLC. The data were obtained in a study of neoadjuvant nivolumab and ipilimumab in lung cancer (dated by TCRdb to the early 2020s). Describing the broader study: In the NEOSTAR trial, nivolumab was administered intravenously at 3 mg/kg on days 1, 15 and 29, and the combination arm also received ipilimumab 1 mg/kg on day 1 only. The study compared TCR repertoires in pretherapy (baseline) peripheral blood with TCR repertoires in tumors resected at surgery following neoadjuvant immune checkpoint blockade. In the trial, approximately 45 patients with operable NSCLC were treated, of whom approximately 23 were randomized to nivolumab monotherapy and roughly 21 to nivolumab plus ipilimumab. The major pathologic response (MPR) rate in the intention-to-treat population in each study arm was designated as the primary trial endpoint. Matched pretherapy and resected tumor pairs were analyzed for seven patients: four treated with nivolumab and three with nivolumab plus ipilimumab. Study-wide findings and limitations: There was no significant correlation between TCR clonality and pathologic tumor regression, and just a single major-pathologic-response sample was available for the clonality-regression analysis. Richness in tumors resected after neoadjuvant therapy showed a positive correlation with pretherapy blood TCR richness (Spearman R ~ 0.82). TCR sequencing was performed in a small number of samples. From pretherapy to surgery, increases in tumor T-cell richness and clonality were observed in three of three dual-therapy tumors but in only two of four nivolumab-treated tumors. Greater TCR richness and clonality were observed in resected tumors than in tumor-adjacent uninvolved lung, and increases were observed in more dual-therapy-treated tumors.

Receptors were amplified or captured by the immunoSEQ multiplex PCR assay. Concerning the study's data processing: Richness and clonality were used to summarize the repertoires, and clones that significantly expanded or contracted between pre- and post-therapy samples were identified. Sourced from immuneACCESS, this table was stored by TCRdb with only in-frame sequences that have V and J called. A share of the clones is absent; for the studies checked, an unresolved V gene accounts for under half, and the remainder has no known explanation. V, J and clone size were drawn from that table, and D and trimming were deduced from the DNA. Here the sample has roughly 13,000 clones; 90% to 97% occur a single time. About 2.7% of the sample is taken by the ten largest. This specimen consisted of peripheral blood, obtained after neoadjuvant nivolumab, alone or with ipilimumab, at or shortly before surgery. This receptor was taken from an adult with non-small cell lung cancer.

The bases are TGTGCCAGCAGCTCCTACAGGGTGGGAGAGACCCAGTACTTC. Its protein product is CASSSYRVGETQYF. Recombination joined TRBV7-9 with TRBJ2-5; TRBD1 is a possible D gene, resting on 6 matching bases. The germline V gene encodes CDR1 SEHNR and CDR2 FQNEAQ (reference sequence). Spanning cysteine to phenylalanine, the CDR3 consists of 14 amino acids. Just CDR3 DNA is preserved here, 42 bases in frame from base 1. The germline ends are 13 bases apart after V is trimmed by 4 bases and J by 4 bases.